This entry lists 24 T cell receptor beta chains sequenced from one sample in a study of blood T cell repertoires in COVID-19. The protocol was immunoSEQ multiplex PCR, while the TCRdb copy is restricted to in-frame clones and leaves out a portion. This table has nearly 200,000 clones, approximately 88% appearing once. The sequencing sample was made of PBMCs or T cells enriched from blood (not recorded which). Receptor source: a woman younger than 30 who had recovered from COVID-19.

This clone occurred once. The rearrangement uses TRBV30 and TRBJ2-1; D perhaps matches TRBD2 (7 bases). Germline CDR1 is GTSNPN and CDR2 is SVGIG (reference sequence). V lost 2 bases and J 1 base, leaving 9 bases between the germline ends. The CDR3 spans 14 residues. CDR3 loop: CAWSRGGSYNEQFF. CDR3 nucleotides: TGTGCCTGGAGTAGGGGGGGTTCCTACAATGAGCAGTTCTTC.

V and J are TRBV4-1 and TRBJ2-1, with 9 bases that match TRBD2. The ends lost 3 bases at V and 3 bases at J; junction bases unmatched: 9. Germline V CDR1 and CDR2: MGHRA, YSYEKL. The CDR3 runs to 17 residues. DNA for the CDR3: TGCGCCAGCAGCCAGGGCTTTAGACTAGCGGACTACAATGAGCAGTTCTTC. It encodes CASSQGFRLADYNEQFF.

This sequence joins TRBV10-3 and TRBJ1-5, with D perhaps TRBD1 (5 bases). The CDR3 is 14 residues long. V gave up 10 bases and J gave up 0 bases, with 13 bases separating them. Germline values: CDR1 ENHRY, CDR2 SYGVKD. The CDR3 region is CATDDSYSNQPQHF. The CDR3 bases are TGTGCCACAGATGACAGTTATAGCAATCAGCCCCAGCATTTT.

The sample holds a few counts of this clone. V gene TRBV18 combines with J gene TRBJ2-1, with D perhaps matching TRBD2 (5 bases). Germline CDR1 is KGHSH and CDR2 is LQKENI. This CDR3 is built from 13 residues. V lost 6 bases and J lost 0, with 6 bases in between. For the CDR3, the DNA is TGTGCCAGCTCGGAGGTCTCCTACAATGAGCAGTTCTTC. Translating it yields CASSEVSYNEQFF.

The genes are TRBV9 and TRBJ2-3; 9 bases align to TRBD2. Germline V gene lookup returns CDR1 SGDLS and CDR2 YYNGEE. The CDR3 covers 17 residues. V dropped 3 bases and J dropped 3; count of bases not matched to a gene: 11. The CDR3, as DNA: TGTGCCAGCAGCGAGAGGGGTAGCGGGGGAGCGACAGATACGCAGTATTTT. This translates into CASSERGSGGATDTQYF. Drawing the rest from reference TRBV9 and TRBJ2-3, the complete variable domain is DSGVTQTPKHLITATGQRVTLRCSPRSGDLSVYWYQQSLDQGLQFLIQYYNGEERAKGNILERFSAQQFPDLHSELNLSSLELGDSALYFCASSERGSGGATDTQYFGPGTRLTVL.

The chain carries TRBV28 and TRBJ1-4; 8 bases agree with TRBD1. CDR3 size: 14 residues. Trimming at V came to 3 bases and at J to 8 bases, leaving 5 bases not matched to a gene. Germline-derived CDR1 and CDR2 are MDHEN and SYDVKM. CDR3 nucleotide sequence: TGTGCCAGCAGTTTTGGACAGGGTTGGGAAAAACTGTTTTTT. Protein sequence: CASSFGQGWEKLFF.

The chain carries TRBV29-1 and TRBJ1-1; 7 bases are shared with TRBD1. The junction had 7 bases not matched to a gene; V was cut back by 7 bases and J by 2 bases. CDR1 SQVTM and CDR2 ANQGSEA come from the germline V gene. The CDR3 is 13 amino acids. DNA for the CDR3: TGCAGCGCCCACAGGGGACCAAACACTGAAGCTTTCTTT. It encodes CSAHRGPNTEAFF.

The rearrangement uses TRBV2 and TRBJ1-2; 7 nucleotides line up with TRBD1. Germline V CDR1 and CDR2: SNHLY, FYNNEI. This CDR3 region has 13 residues. With V trimmed by 5 bases and J by 7 bases, 7 bases remained unmatched. The CDR3 sequence: CASSSRGDFGYTF. In DNA form, the CDR3 reads TGTGCCAGCAGTTCCAGGGGGGATTTTGGCTACACCTTC.

The rearrangement joins TRBV5-5 to TRBJ2-3, with a weak D call TRBD2 (5 bases). Per germline, CDR1 SGHKS and CDR2 YYEKEE (reference sequence). The CDR3 has 14 residues. Trimming left V 1 base short and J 2 bases short, with 8 bases between. The DNA for the CDR3 is TGTGCCAGCAGCTTGCGCGACTACACAGATACGCAGTATTTT. This sequence encodes CASSLRDYTDTQYF. The complete variable domain, with remaining parts taken from reference TRBV5-5 and TRBJ2-3, reads DAGVTQSPTHLIKTRGQQVTLRCSPISGHKSVSWYQQVLGQGPQFIFQYYEKEERGRGNFPDRFSARQFPNYSSELNVNALLLGDSALYLCASSLRDYTDTQYFGPGTRLTVL.

This rearrangement joins TRBV28 to TRBJ2-7; 7 bases fit TRBD2. The J segment lost 3 bases and the V segment lost 2 bases, leaving 1 base of the junction unmatched. The germline CDR1 and CDR2 sequences are MDHEN and SYDVKM. The CDR3 length is 13 residues. The CDR3 spells CASSLGLGYEQYF. Written as DNA, the CDR3 is TGTGCCAGCAGTTTAGGACTAGGCTACGAGCAGTACTTC.

CDR3 coding DNA: TGTGCCAGTAGTACAGGGTTGATTGGTGAAGCTTTCTTT. Residues: CASSTGLIGEAFF. The chain is built from TRBV19 and TRBJ1-1; D possibly corresponds to TRBD1 (5 bases). V was shortened by 4 bases and J by 7 bases, with 13 bases between the two germline ends. The CDR3 runs to 13 residues. From germline, CDR1 is LNHDA and CDR2 SQIVND (reference sequence).

The genes are TRBV20-1 and TRBJ2-7; D ambiguous. The V end lost 3 bases, the J end lost 5 bases, and 11 bases lay between the germline ends. In germline, CDR1 is DFQATT, CDR2 SNEGSKA (reference sequence). This CDR3 is built from 12 residues. CDR3 protein: CSASDFPHEQYF. CDR3 nucleotide sequence: TGCAGTGCTAGTGACTTCCCCCACGAGCAGTACTTC.

The rearrangement joins TRBV4-1 to TRBJ1-2, with no clear D. This CDR3 comprises 18 residues. V shed 1 base and J shed 3 bases, with 21 bases lying between them. In germline, CDR1 is MGHRA, CDR2 YSYEKL. The CDR3 DNA reads as TGCGCCAGCAGCCAAGTTGTCTGGACTATGGCATTGGACTATGGCTACACCTTC. Its protein product is CASSQVVWTMALDYGYTF.

The DNA of the CDR3 is TGTGCCAGCAGTTTAGGCCAAATCGGGGAGCAGTTCTTC. Encoded protein: CASSLGQIGEQFF. This sequence joins TRBV28 and TRBJ2-1, with D unclear. Germline V gives CDR1 MDHEN, CDR2 SYDVKM. The germline V and J ends were trimmed by 2 bases and 10 bases, with 12 bases remaining between them. The CDR3 totals 13 residues.

This clone was seen more than once but under ten times. The gene calls are TRBV4-1 and TRBJ1-6; no firm D call. From germline, CDR1 is MGHRA and CDR2 YSYEKL. Trimming took off 0 bases at V and 6 bases at J, with 12 bases between the two ends. The CDR3 totals 16 residues. Here the CDR3 reads CASSQDRRGINSPLHF. As DNA, the CDR3 is TGCGCCAGCAGCCAAGATCGGCGGGGTATTAATTCACCCCTCCACTTT.

V gene TRBV19 combines with J gene TRBJ2-1, with D perhaps matching TRBD2 (5 bases). Per germline, CDR1 LNHDA and CDR2 SQIVND (reference sequence). V lost 6 bases to trimming and J lost 10 bases, with 19 bases between them. This CDR3 contains 14 residues. The CDR3 loop is CASSRLGEGEEQFF. In DNA, the CDR3 is TGTGCCAGTAGCCGACTTGGCGAGGGTGAGGAGCAGTTCTTC.

This chain uses TRBV27 with TRBJ1-1; tentative D call: TRBD1 (5 bases). CDR3 length: 14 amino acids. Germline CDR1 reads MNHEY; CDR2 reads SMNVEV (reference sequence). V was trimmed by 2 bases and J by 5 bases, leaving 12 bases between them. The CDR3: CASSLKARGTEAFF. Here the CDR3 DNA reads TGTGCCAGCAGTTTAAAGGCCCGGGGGACTGAAGCTTTCTTT.

This chain connects TRBV28 to TRBJ1-2; D is uncertain. CDR1 is MDHEN, CDR2 SYDVKM, per germline. This CDR3 region has 12 residues. V dropped 5 bases and J dropped 5 bases, with 9 bases sitting between them. The CDR3 reads CASSTPNYGYTF. The DNA of the CDR3 is TGTGCCAGCAGTACACCAAATTATGGCTACACCTTC.

The chain is built from TRBV9 and TRBJ1-2, with unresolved D. This CDR3 comprises 12 residues. Germline V gene data show CDR1 as SGDLS and CDR2 as YYNGEE. The V gene lost 3 bases and the J gene lost 2 bases, with 5 bases spanning the gap. The CDR3 region is CASSGQNYGYTF. The CDR3 DNA reads TGTGCCAGCAGCGGGCAGAACTATGGCTACACCTTC.

The rearrangement joins TRBV5-1 to TRBJ2-2; 10 nucleotides align to TRBD2. This CDR3 has 16 amino acids. The germline V gene has CDR1 SGHRS and CDR2 YFSETQ. Germline trimming cut 2 bases from V and 7 bases from J; bases unmatched to any gene: 8. Here the CDR3 reads CASSFSRLAGHGELFF. CDR3 in DNA: TGCGCCAGCAGCTTTTCGCGACTAGCGGGTCACGGGGAGCTGTTTTTT.

J is TRBJ2-3 and V is TRBV29-1, with 7 nucleotides matching TRBD2. The trim removed 7 bases at V and 1 base at J, leaving 8 bases unmatched. Germline CDR1 SQVTM, CDR2 ANQGSEA. The CDR3 has 14 amino acids. The CDR3 sequence is CSAPPAGGTDTQYF. CDR3 sequence (DNA): TGCAGCGCTCCACCGGCGGGGGGCACAGATACGCAGTATTTT.

The DNA of the CDR3 is TGTGCCAGCAGCCAAGATCGGGGGACAGCTTCCTACAATGAGCAGTTCTTC. Translating gives CASSQDRGTASYNEQFF. V usage is TRBV3-1 (or the pseudogene TRBV3-2) and J usage is TRBJ2-1, with D possibly TRBD1 on 7 matching bases. This CDR3 comprises 17 residues. The germline V and J ends were trimmed by 0 bases and 1 base, with 13 bases remaining between them. From germline, CDR1 is LGHDT and CDR2 YNNKEL (reference sequence).

In DNA, the CDR3 is TGTGCCAGCAGTGAACAGGGGGGTCCGGAGCCCCAGCATTTT. Residues: CASSEQGGPEPQHF. The J gene is TRBJ1-5, the V gene TRBV2; 7 bases are shared with TRBD1. The CDR3 is 14 residues long. V shed 2 bases and J 8 bases; nucleotides not matched to a gene: 6. Germline V lookup: CDR1 SNHLY, CDR2 FYNNEI.

This clone was observed once. The chain links TRBV5-5 to TRBJ2-6, with D unclear. The CDR3 has 16 amino acids. The V and J ends lost 5 bases and 0 bases respectively, with 12 bases between them. The germline V gene encodes CDR1 SGHKS and CDR2 YYEKEE (reference sequence). The DNA of the CDR3 is TGTGCCAGCAGGGCCACAGCCAGCTCTGGGGCCAACGTCCTGACTTTC. Its translation: CASRATASSGANVLTF.